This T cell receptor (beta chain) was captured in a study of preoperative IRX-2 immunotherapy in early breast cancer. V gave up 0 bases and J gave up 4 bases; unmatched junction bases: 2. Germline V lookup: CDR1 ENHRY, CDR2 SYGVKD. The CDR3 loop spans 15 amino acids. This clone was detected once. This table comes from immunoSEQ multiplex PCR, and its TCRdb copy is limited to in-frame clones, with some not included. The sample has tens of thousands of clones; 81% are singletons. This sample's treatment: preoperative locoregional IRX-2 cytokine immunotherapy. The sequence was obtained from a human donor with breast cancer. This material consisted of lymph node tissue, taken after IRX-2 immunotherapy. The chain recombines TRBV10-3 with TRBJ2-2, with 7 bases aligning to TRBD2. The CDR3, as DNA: TGTGCCATCAGTGAGTCGACGGGGGGCACCGGGGAGCTGTTTTTT. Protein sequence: CAISESTGGTGELFF.